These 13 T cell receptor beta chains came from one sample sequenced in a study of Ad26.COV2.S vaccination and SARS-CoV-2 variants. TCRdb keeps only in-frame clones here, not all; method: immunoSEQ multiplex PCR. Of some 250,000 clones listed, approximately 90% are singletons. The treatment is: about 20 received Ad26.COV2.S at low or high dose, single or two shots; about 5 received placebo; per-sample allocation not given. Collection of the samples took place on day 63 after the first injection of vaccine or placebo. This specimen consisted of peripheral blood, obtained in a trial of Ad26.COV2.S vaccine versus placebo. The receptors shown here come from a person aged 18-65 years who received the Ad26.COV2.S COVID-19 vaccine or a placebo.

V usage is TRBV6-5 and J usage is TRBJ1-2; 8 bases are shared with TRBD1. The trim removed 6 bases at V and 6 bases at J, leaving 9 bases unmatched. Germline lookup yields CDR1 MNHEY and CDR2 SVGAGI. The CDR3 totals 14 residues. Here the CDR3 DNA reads TGTGCCAGCAGACACCAGGGGGCCCGGGATGGCTACACCTTC. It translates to CASRHQGARDGYTF.

Here the CDR3 DNA reads TGTGCCAGCAGCCTGGGGAATGAGCAGTTCTTC. This codes for CASSLGNEQFF. The chain recombines TRBV11-3 with TRBJ2-1, with D unresolved. Trimming cost V 5 bases and J 7 bases, with 6 bases left between them. The CDR3 is 11 amino acids. The germline CDR1 and CDR2 sequences are SGHNT and YENEEA.

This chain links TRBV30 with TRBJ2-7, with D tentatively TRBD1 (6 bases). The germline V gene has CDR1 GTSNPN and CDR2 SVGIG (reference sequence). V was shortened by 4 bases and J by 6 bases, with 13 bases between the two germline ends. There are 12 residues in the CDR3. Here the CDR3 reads CAWTPGTPEQYF. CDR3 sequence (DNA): TGTGCCTGGACCCCCGGGACACCCGAGCAGTACTTC.

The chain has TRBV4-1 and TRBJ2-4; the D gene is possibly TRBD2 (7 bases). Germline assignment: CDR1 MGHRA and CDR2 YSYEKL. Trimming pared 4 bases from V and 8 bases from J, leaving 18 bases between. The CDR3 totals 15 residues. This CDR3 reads CASSLQGGPQDIQYF. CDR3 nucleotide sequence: TGCGCCAGCAGCCTACAGGGAGGGCCCCAGGACATTCAGTACTTC.

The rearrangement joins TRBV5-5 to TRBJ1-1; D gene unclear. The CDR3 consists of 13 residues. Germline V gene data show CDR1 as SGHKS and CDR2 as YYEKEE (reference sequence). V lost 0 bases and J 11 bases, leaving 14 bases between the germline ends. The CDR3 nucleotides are TGTGCCAGCAGCTTGGACCTGCCCGTATCGGCTTTCTTT. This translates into CASSLDLPVSAFF.

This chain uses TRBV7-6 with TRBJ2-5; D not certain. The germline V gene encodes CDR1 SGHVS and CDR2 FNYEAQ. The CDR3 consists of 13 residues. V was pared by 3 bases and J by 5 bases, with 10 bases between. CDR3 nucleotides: TGTGCCAGCAGCTTTGGGATTAGGGAGACCCAGTACTTC. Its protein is CASSFGIRETQYF.

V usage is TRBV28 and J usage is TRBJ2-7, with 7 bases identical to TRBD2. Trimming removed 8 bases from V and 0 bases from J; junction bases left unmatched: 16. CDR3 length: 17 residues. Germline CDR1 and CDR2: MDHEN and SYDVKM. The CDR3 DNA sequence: TGTGCCAGCGGGGTGGTTGCGGGAGCCTTCGACTCCTACGAGCAGTACTTC. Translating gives CASGVVAGAFDSYEQYF.

DNA of the CDR3: TGTGCCAGCAGCCACCAAGGGCACTCTGGGGCCAACGTCCTGACTTTC. Its protein product is CASSHQGHSGANVLTF. The chain couples TRBV7-2 to TRBJ2-6; D is undetermined. CDR1 is SGHTA and CDR2 is FQGNSA in the germline V gene. There are 16 residues in the CDR3. The V end was cut by 5 bases, the J end by 0 bases, with 11 bases between.

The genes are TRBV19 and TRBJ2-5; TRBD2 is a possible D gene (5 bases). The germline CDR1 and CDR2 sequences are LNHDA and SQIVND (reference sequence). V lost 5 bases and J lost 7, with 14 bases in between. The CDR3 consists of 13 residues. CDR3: CASSLTQSGTQYF. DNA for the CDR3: TGTGCCAGTAGTTTGACTCAGAGCGGGACCCAGTACTTC. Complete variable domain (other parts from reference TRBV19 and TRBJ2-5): DGGITQSPKYLFRKEGQNVTLSCEQNLNHDAMYWYRQDPGQGLRLIYYSQIVNDFQKGDIAEGYSVSREKKESFPLTVTSAQKNPTAFYLCASSLTQSGTQYFGPGTRLLVL.

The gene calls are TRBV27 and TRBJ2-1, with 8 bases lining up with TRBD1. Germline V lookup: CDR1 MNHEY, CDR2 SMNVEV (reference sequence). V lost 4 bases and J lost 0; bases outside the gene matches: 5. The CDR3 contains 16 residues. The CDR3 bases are TGTGCCAGCAGTTCGCAGGGGGCCCACTCCTACAATGAGCAGTTCTTC. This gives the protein CASSSQGAHSYNEQFF.

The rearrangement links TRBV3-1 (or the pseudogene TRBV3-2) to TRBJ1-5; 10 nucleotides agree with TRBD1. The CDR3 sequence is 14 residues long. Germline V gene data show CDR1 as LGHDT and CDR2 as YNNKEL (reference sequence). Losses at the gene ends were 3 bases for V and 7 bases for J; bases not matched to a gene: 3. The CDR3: CASSQGQGMQPQHF. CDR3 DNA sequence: TGTGCCAGCAGCCAGGGACAGGGGATGCAGCCCCAGCATTTT.

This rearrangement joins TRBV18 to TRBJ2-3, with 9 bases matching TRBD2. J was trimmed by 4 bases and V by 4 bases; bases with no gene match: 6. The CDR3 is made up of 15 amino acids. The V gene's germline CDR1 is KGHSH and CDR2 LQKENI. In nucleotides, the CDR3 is TGTGCCAGCTCACAGGCAGCGGGAGGATCAGATACGCAGTATTTT. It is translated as CASSQAAGGSDTQYF.

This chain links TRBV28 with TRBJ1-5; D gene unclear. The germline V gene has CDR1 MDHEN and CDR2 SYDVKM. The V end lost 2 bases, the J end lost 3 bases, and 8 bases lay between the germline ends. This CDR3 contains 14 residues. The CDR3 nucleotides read TGTGCCAGCAGTTTAAGACACTTCAATCAGCCCCAGCATTTT. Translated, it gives CASSLRHFNQPQHF.